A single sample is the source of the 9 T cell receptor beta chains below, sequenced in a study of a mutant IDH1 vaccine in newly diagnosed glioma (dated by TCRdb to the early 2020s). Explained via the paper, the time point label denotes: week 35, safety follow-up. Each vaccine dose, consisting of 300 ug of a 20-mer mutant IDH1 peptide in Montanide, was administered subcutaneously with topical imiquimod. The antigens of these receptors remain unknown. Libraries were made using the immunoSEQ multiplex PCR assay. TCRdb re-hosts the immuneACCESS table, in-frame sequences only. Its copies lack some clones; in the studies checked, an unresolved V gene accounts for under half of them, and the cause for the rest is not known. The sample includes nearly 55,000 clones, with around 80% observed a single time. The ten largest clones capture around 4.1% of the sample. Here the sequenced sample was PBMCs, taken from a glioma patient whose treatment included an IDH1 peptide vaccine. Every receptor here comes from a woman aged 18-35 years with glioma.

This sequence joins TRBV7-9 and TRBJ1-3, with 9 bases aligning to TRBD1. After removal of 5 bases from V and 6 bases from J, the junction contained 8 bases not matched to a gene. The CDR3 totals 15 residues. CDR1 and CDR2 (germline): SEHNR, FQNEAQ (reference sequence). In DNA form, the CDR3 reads TGTGCCAGCAGCGTGCCGGACAGGGGTAAAAACACCATATATTTT. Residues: CASSVPDRGKNTIYF.

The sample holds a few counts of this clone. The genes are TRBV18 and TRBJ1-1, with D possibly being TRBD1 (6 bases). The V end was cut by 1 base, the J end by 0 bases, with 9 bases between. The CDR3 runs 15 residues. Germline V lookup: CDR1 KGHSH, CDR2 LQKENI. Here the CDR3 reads CASSPQDSLNTEAFF. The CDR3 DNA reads TGTGCCAGCTCACCACAGGACAGTCTGAACACTGAAGCTTTCTTT. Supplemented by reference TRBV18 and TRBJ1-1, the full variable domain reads NAGVMQNPRHLVRRRGQEARLRCSPMKGHSHVYWYRQLPEEGLKFMVYLQKENIIDESGMPKERFSAEFPKEGPSILRIQQVVRGDSAAYFCASSPQDSLNTEAFFGQGTRLTVV.

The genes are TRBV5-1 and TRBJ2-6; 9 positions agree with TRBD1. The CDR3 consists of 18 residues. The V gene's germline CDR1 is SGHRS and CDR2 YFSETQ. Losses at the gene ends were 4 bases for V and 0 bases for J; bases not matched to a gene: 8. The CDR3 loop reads CASSPGQGIYSGANVLTF. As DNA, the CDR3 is TGCGCCAGCAGCCCGGGACAGGGAATTTACTCTGGGGCCAACGTCCTGACTTTC.

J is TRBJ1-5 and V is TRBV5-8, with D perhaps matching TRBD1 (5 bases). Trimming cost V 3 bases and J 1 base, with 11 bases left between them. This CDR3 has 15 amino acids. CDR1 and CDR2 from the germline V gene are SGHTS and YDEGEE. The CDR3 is CASSSDRMSNQPQHF. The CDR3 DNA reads TGTGCCAGCAGCTCCGACAGAATGAGCAATCAGCCCCAGCATTTT.

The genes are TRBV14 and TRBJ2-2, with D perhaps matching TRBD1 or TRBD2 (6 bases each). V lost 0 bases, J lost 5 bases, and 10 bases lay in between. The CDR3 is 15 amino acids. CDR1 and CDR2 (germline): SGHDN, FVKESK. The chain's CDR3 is CASSQDGGGTGELFF. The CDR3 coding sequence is TGTGCCAGCAGCCAAGATGGAGGGGGAACCGGGGAGCTGTTTTTT. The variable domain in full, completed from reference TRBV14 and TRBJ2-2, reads EAGVTQFPSHSVIEKGQTVTLRCDPISGHDNLYWYRRVMGKEIKFLLHFVKESKQDESGMPNNRFLAERTGGTYSTLKVQPAELEDSGVYFCASSQDGGGTGELFFGEGSRLTVL.

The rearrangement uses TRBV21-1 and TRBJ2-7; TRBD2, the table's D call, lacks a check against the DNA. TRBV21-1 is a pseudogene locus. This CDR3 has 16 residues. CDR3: CASSTPTSGTSYEQYF. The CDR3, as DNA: TGTGCCAGCAGCACCCCCACCAGCGGGACGTCGTACGAGCAGTACTTC.

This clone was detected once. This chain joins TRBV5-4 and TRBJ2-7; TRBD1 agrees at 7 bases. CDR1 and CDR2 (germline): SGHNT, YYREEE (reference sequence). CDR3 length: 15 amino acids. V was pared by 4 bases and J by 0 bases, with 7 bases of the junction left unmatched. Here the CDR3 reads CASSASWDSSYEQYF. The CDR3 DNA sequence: TGTGCCAGCAGCGCAAGCTGGGACAGCTCCTACGAGCAGTACTTC.

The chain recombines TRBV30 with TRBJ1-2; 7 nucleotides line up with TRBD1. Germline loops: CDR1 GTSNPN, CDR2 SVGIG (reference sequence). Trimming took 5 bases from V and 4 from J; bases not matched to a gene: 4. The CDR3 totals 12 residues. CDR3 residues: CAWGGQIYGYTF. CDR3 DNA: TGTGCCTGGGGGGGACAGATCTATGGCTACACCTTC.

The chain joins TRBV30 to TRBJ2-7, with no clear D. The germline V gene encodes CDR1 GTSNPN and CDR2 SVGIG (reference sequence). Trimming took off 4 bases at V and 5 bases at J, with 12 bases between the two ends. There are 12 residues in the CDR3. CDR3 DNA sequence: TGTGCCTGGACCCCCACGGTAGACGAGCAGTACTTC. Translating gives CAWTPTVDEQYF. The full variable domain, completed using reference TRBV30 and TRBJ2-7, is SQTIHQWPATLVQPVGSPLSLECTVEGTSNPNLYWYRQAAGRGLQLLFYSVGIGQISSEVPQNLSASRPQDRQFILSSKKLLLSDSGFYLCAWTPTVDEQYFGPGTRLTVT.